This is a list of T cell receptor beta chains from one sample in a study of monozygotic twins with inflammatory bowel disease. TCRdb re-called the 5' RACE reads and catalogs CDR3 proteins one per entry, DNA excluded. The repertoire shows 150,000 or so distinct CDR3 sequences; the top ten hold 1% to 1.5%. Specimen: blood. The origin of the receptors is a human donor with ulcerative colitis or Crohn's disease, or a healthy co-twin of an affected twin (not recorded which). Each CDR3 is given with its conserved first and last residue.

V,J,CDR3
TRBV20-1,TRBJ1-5,CSARGAGGFSNQPQHF
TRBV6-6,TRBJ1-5,CASRGDKAQPQHF
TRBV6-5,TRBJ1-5,CASSYGPGAGQPQHF
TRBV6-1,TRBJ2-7,CASVPQRPGGEQYF
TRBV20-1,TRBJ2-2,CSARGGLADNTGELFF
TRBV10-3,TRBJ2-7,CAISLGSVGYEQYF
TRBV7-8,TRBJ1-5,CASSLDPANQPQHF
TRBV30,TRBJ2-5,CAWSPRLAGNQETQYF
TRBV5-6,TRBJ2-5,CASSLLLAPAQYF
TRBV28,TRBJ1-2,CASSLHGTGGNYGYTF
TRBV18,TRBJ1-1,CASSPPGGVNTEAFF
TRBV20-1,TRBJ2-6,CSASRSSGANVLTF
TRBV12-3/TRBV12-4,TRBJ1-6,CASRGVGPYNSPLHF
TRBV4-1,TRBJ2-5,CASSQGTDIQETQYF
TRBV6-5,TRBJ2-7,CASSYGASGSYEQYF
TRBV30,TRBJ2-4,CAWSGSAAKNIQYF
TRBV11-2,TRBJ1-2,CASSSLKGGGPYGYTF
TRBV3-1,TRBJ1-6,CASSQLTGYELGNSPLHF
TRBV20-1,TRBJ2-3,CSAPGTTADTQYF
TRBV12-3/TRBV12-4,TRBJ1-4,CASSLRFDEKLFF
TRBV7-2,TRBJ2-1,CANAGGPNNEQFF
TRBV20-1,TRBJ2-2,CSVQRPPDAGELFF
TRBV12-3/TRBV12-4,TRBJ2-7,CASSFTTGVSYEQYF
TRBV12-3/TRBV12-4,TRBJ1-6,CASSLLSEGGSGVSPLHF
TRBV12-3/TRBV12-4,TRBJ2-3,CASSLSRLAGGSPSTDTQYF
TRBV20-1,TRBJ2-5,CSARAKRRSRETQYF
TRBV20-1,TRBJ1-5,CSAKTGEDQPQHF
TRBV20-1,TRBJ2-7,CSGRGVAGTLYF
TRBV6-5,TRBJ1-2,CASSYAGAGGYTF
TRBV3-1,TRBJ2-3,CASSRVGDTQYF
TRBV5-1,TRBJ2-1,CASSPGQGSYNEQFF
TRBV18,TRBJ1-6,CASSPPNRGNSPLHF
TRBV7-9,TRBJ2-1,CASNKREGVYNEQFF
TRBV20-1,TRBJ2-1,CSARDFRGSSYNEQFF
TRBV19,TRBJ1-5,CASHKAGTDQPQHF
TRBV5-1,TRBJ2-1,CASSLDGVEARQFF
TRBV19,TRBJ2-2,CASSISGLAGGNTGELFF
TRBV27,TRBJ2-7,CATGAGGYEQYF
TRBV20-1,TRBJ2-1,CSASEVRGASRNEQFF
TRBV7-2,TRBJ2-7,CASSTGNSYEQYF
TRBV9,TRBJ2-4,CASSVAEGLAKNIQYF
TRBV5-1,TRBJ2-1,CASSPGLDYNEQFF
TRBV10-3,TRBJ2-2,CAISETLAGESAVGGELFF
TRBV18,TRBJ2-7,CASSEPGRSYEQYF
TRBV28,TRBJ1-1,CASGIPGLGTAEAFF
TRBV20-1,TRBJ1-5,CSASSESSRPQHF
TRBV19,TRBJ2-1,CASSQGLAGSYNEQFF
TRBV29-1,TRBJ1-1,CSVERDRGRLVVNTEAFF
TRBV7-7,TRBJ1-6,CASTPPLDRGNSPLHF
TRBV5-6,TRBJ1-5,CASSSRTGGQPQHF
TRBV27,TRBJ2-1,CASSLGLAGGRQEQFF
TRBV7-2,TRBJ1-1,CASSSPTAPAAFF
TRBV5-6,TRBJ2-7,CASRLTGGPDEQYF
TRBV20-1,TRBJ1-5,CSAKGPGQGVNSNQPQHF
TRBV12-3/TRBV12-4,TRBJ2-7,CVSSSGTGAYEQYF